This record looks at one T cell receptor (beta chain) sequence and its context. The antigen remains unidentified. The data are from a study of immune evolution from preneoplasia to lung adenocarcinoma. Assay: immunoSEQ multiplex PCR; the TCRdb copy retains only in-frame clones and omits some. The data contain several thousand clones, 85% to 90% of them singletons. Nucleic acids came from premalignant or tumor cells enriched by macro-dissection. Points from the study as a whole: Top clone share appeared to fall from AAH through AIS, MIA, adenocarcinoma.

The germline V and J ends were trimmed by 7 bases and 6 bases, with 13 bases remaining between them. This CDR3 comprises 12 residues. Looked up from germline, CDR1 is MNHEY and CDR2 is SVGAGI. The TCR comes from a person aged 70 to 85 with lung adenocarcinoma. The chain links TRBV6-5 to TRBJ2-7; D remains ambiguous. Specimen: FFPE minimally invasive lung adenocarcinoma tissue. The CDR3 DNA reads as TGTGCCAGCAACCCTGGGTCGGGCGAGCAGTACTTC. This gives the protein CASNPGSGEQYF.